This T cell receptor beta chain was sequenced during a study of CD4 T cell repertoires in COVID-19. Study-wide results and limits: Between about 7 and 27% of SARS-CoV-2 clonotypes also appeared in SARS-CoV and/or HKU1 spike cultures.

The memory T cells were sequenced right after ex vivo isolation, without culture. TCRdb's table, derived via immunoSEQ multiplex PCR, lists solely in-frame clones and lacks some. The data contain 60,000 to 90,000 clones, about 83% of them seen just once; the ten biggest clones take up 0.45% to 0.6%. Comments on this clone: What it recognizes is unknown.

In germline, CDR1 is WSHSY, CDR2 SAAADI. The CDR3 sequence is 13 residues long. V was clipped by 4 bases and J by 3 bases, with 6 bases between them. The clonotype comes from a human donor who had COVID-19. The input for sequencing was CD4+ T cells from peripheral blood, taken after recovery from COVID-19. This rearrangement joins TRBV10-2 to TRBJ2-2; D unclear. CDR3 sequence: CASSVDHTGELFF. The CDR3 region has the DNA TGCGCCAGCAGTGTTGACCACACCGGGGAGCTGTTTTTT.